Presented here are 24 T cell receptor beta chains from one specimen sequenced in a study of cytomegalovirus exposure and HLA in healthy donors (dated by TCRdb to 2016 to 2017). Library prep was done by the immunoSEQ multiplex PCR assay. A mixture of 60 forward primers for TCR Vbeta segments and 13 reverse primers for TCR Jbeta segments was used in the multiplex PCR. Not all clones reach the TCRdb copy of this immuneACCESS table, which keeps in-frame sequences only. Checked studies attribute under half of the gap to unresolved V genes and leave the rest unexplained. The sample table shows some 180,000 clones, and around 80% are seen once. Clones ranked in the top ten supply around 3.4% of the sample. Specimen: PBMCs. These receptors came from a woman in her sixties in good health and CMV-seropositive.

The chain employs TRBV25-1 and TRBJ1-2, with D maybe TRBD1 (6 bases). Trimming shortened V by 6 bases and J by 3 bases, and 8 bases separated the two germline ends. Germline V gene data show CDR1 as MGHDK and CDR2 as SYGVNS. The CDR3 loop spans 12 amino acids. Here the CDR3 DNA reads TGTGCCAGCAGACAGGGCTACTATGGCTACACCTTC. Translating gives CASRQGYYGYTF.

The V and J genes are TRBV7-8 and TRBJ2-1; D call uncertain. V gave up 4 bases and J gave up 0 bases, with 13 bases separating them. Germline CDR1 is SGHVS and CDR2 is FQNEAQ. This CDR3 spans 16 amino acids. The CDR3 is CASSSDFLRSYNEQFF. In DNA, the CDR3 is TGTGCCAGCAGCTCCGACTTCCTCCGCTCCTACAATGAGCAGTTCTTC.

This clone was counted between two and nine times. This chain connects TRBV2 to TRBJ1-6; possible D gene TRBD1, 5 bases. CDR1 and CDR2 from the germline V gene are SNHLY and FYNNEI. The CDR3 runs to 14 residues. V gave up 2 bases and J gave up 9 bases, with 11 bases separating them. The CDR3 reads CASSEIRVGSPLHF. In DNA, the CDR3 is TGTGCCAGCAGTGAAATCAGGGTTGGTTCACCCCTCCACTTT.

V usage is TRBV10-3 and J usage is TRBJ1-4, with D possibly being TRBD1 (6 bases). The CDR3 consists of 16 residues. Per germline, CDR1 ENHRY and CDR2 SYGVKD. Between the trimmed V and J ends, which lost 4 bases and 7 bases, there was a span of 19 bases. The CDR3: CAISAGELTRGEKLFF. As DNA, the CDR3 is TGTGCCATCAGTGCAGGGGAATTAACAAGGGGTGAAAAACTGTTTTTT.

This chain links TRBV29-1 with TRBJ1-2; maybe TRBD1 (5 bases). This CDR3 is built from 11 residues. Germline CDR1 reads SQVTM; CDR2 reads ANQGSEA. Trimming left V 1 base short and J 13 bases short, with 13 bases between. CDR3 coding DNA: TGCAGCGTTGAAGGGGGCATCGGCGGCACCTTC. This sequence encodes CSVEGGIGGTF.

The chain recombines TRBV28 with TRBJ2-6, with 9 bases aligning to TRBD1. The germline gives CDR1 MDHEN, CDR2 SYDVKM. V gave up 6 bases and J gave up 5 bases; unmatched junction bases: 14. The CDR3 is 18 residues long. DNA for the CDR3: TGTGCCAGCAGCCTCCTCCCCGGACAGGGGATGAGGGCCAACGTCCTGACTTTC. Its translation is CASSLLPGQGMRANVLTF.

The chain couples TRBV7-2 to TRBJ2-5; TRBD2 is a possible D gene (5 bases). Trimming left V 0 bases short and J 5 bases short, with 13 bases between. Germline CDR1 is SGHTA and CDR2 is FQGNSA. The CDR3 covers 15 residues. As DNA, the CDR3 is TGTGCCAGCAGCTTAGCCACCCTCGGGATGGAGACCCAGTACTTC. Its translation is CASSLATLGMETQYF.

The chain's CDR3 is CASSLGAGVGEQFF. Written as DNA, the CDR3 is TGTGCCAGCAGCTTAGGAGCGGGAGTTGGTGAGCAGTTCTTC. The rearrangement joins TRBV11-1 to TRBJ2-1; 8 bases agree with TRBD2. The CDR3 runs 14 residues. V dropped 1 base and J dropped 9; count of bases not matched to a gene: 5. From germline, CDR1 is SGHAT and CDR2 FQDESV (reference sequence).

This rearrangement joins TRBV6-1 to TRBJ2-3; 10 nucleotides match TRBD2. The germline gives CDR1 MNHNS, CDR2 SASEGT. CDR3 length equals 15 residues. With 6 bases clipped from V and 10 bases from J, the junction kept 13 bases outside the gene matches. CDR3 in DNA: TGTGCCAGCAGGGGAGCGGGGGGGCACCCCGGCGCGCAGTATTTT. It is translated as CASRGAGGHPGAQYF.

The chain combines TRBV9 with TRBJ2-7; D is perhaps TRBD2 (6 bases). The V end lost 4 bases, the J end lost 3 bases, and 17 bases lay between the germline ends. Germline assignment: CDR1 SGDLS and CDR2 YYNGEE. The CDR3 consists of 15 residues. The CDR3 DNA reads as TGTGCCAGCAGCCTTAGACCCGGGGGAGGCTACGAGCAGTACTTC. Translated: CASSLRPGGGYEQYF.

This clone has just one count. This chain joins TRBV6-5 and TRBJ2-2; TRBD2 might be the D (6 bases). Germline-derived CDR1 and CDR2 are MNHEY and SVGAGI. V dropped 7 bases and J dropped 6 bases, with 15 bases sitting between them. The CDR3 is 14 amino acids. CDR3 protein: CASTNLAGPGELFF. The CDR3 DNA reads TGTGCCAGCACCAACCTCGCGGGACCCGGGGAGCTGTTTTTT.

The chain couples TRBV25-1 to TRBJ2-1; D is possibly TRBD2 (7 bases). This CDR3 has 16 amino acids. V was trimmed by 0 bases and J by 3 bases, leaving 12 bases between them. The germline CDR1 and CDR2 sequences are MGHDK and SYGVNS. The CDR3 here is CASSEYEGGVYNEQFF. CDR3 sequence (DNA): TGTGCCAGCAGTGAATACGAGGGGGGGGTCTACAATGAGCAGTTCTTC.

The rearrangement links TRBV5-5 to TRBJ2-7, with D possibly being TRBD1 (5 bases). This CDR3 spans 16 amino acids. Germline V gene data show CDR1 as SGHKS and CDR2 as YYEKEE (reference sequence). V lost 3 bases and J 0 bases, leaving 16 bases between the germline ends. The chain's CDR3 is CASSWGRNTRSYEQYF. The CDR3 DNA is TGTGCCAGCAGCTGGGGCCGTAATACACGCTCCTACGAGCAGTACTTC.

The chain employs TRBV7-2 and TRBJ1-1, with D possibly matching TRBD1 (6 bases). V dropped 1 base and J dropped 11 bases, with 20 bases sitting between them. The CDR3 is made up of 15 amino acids. CDR1 SGHTA and CDR2 FQGNSA come from the germline V gene. The CDR3 reads CASSLVARGDGGAFF. CDR3 DNA: TGTGCCAGCAGCTTAGTAGCCAGGGGCGACGGGGGGGCTTTCTTT.

The chain recombines TRBV7-9 with TRBJ2-7; TRBD1 is a possible D gene (6 bases). The germline V and J ends were trimmed by 5 bases and 4 bases, with 18 bases remaining between them. Germline V CDR1 and CDR2: SEHNR, FQNEAQ (reference sequence). This CDR3 is 15 amino acids long. The CDR3 region is CASSPQRGGSYEQYF. The CDR3 nucleotides are TGTGCCAGCAGCCCCCAAAGAGGGGGATCTTACGAGCAGTACTTC.

The CDR3 loop is CASARRGGGSGGETQYF. The CDR3 nucleotides are TGTGCCAGCGCCCGTAGGGGGGGCGGGAGCGGGGGAGAGACCCAGTACTTC. This sequence joins TRBV9 and TRBJ2-5, with 8 bases fitting TRBD2. Germline V gene sequence: CDR1 SGDLS, CDR2 YYNGEE. V was pared by 7 bases and J by 4 bases, with 18 bases of the junction left unmatched. The CDR3 length is 17 residues. Drawing the rest from reference TRBV9 and TRBJ2-5, the complete variable domain is DSGVTQTPKHLITATGQRVTLRCSPRSGDLSVYWYQQSLDQGLQFLIQYYNGEERAKGNILERFSAQQFPDLHSELNLSSLELGDSALYFCASARRGGGSGGETQYFGPGTRLLVL.

DNA of the CDR3: TGTGCCAGCAGTCCTCCCGGGACTAGGAAGACCAATGAGCAGTTCTTC. Amino acid sequence: CASSPPGTRKTNEQFF. The V call is TRBV28, the J call TRBJ2-1; 8 bases fit TRBD2. The CDR3 consists of 16 residues. Germline V gene sequence: CDR1 MDHEN, CDR2 SYDVKM. V was pared by 5 bases and J by 6 bases, with 12 bases of the junction left unmatched.

This rearrangement joins TRBV5-4 to TRBJ2-3; 9 nucleotides agree with TRBD1. The CDR3 spans 15 residues. J lost 5 bases, V lost 4 bases, and 8 bases had no gene match. Germline lookup yields CDR1 SGHNT and CDR2 YYREEE (reference sequence). Here the CDR3 reads CASSPGTGWGDTQYF. The CDR3 DNA reads TGTGCCAGCAGCCCCGGGACAGGGTGGGGAGATACGCAGTATTTT.

In nucleotides, the CDR3 is TGTGCCAGCAGCCAAGAAATGAGGGCCGGGGAGCTGTTTTTT. Translated, it gives CASSQEMRAGELFF. The chain combines TRBV14 with TRBJ2-2, with D possibly TRBD2 on 5 matching bases. CDR3 length: 14 residues. CDR1 SGHDN and CDR2 FVKESK come from the germline V gene. The V end was cut by 0 bases, the J end by 6 bases, with 8 bases between. Drawing the rest from reference TRBV14 and TRBJ2-2, the complete variable domain is EAGVTQFPSHSVIEKGQTVTLRCDPISGHDNLYWYRRVMGKEIKFLLHFVKESKQDESGMPNNRFLAERTGGTYSTLKVQPAELEDSGVYFCASSQEMRAGELFFGEGSRLTVL.

This clone has only a few counts. This chain links TRBV5-6 with TRBJ1-6; TRBD1 might be the D (5 bases). The CDR3 is made up of 16 amino acids. Per the germline V gene, CDR1 is SGHDT and CDR2 is YYEEEE. The V end lost 2 bases, the J end lost 0 bases, and 9 bases lay between the germline ends. This chain's CDR3 is CASSLSQGSYNSPLHF. The CDR3 DNA reads TGTGCCAGCAGCTTATCGCAGGGCTCCTATAATTCACCCCTCCACTTT.

The genes are TRBV21-1 and TRBJ2-6; TRBD1 is taken as the D call from the table, unchecked against the DNA. TRBV21-1 is given as a pseudogene. This CDR3 has 15 residues. The chain's CDR3 is CASRASRAGANGLTF. The CDR3 bases are TGTGCCAGCAGGGCTTCAAGAGCTGGGGCCAACGGCCTGACTTTC.

This rearrangement joins TRBV4-2 to TRBJ2-3; tentative D call: TRBD2 (5 bases). Between the trimmed V and J ends, which lost 1 base and 3 bases, there was a span of 14 bases. Germline V gene lookup returns CDR1 LGHNA and CDR2 YNFKEQ. This CDR3 has 16 amino acids. The CDR3 DNA sequence: TGTGCCAGCAGCCAAGGAAGTCGGGGAAGGACAGATACGCAGTATTTT. Its translation: CASSQGSRGRTDTQYF.

The CDR3 sequence: CASSFSQGYGYTF. In DNA, the CDR3 is TGTGCCAGCAGTTTTAGTCAGGGCTATGGCTACACCTTC. The rearrangement links TRBV27 to TRBJ1-2, with a weak D call TRBD1 (5 bases). Germline-derived CDR1 and CDR2 are MNHEY and SMNVEV (reference sequence). The CDR3 spans 13 residues. V gave up 3 bases and J gave up 4 bases, with 9 bases separating them.

The V gene is TRBV7-3, the J gene TRBJ2-3, with 7 positions matching TRBD2. The V and J ends lost 1 base and 2 bases, in that order; junction bases with no gene match: 6. Germline CDR1 and CDR2: SGHTA and FQGTGA. This CDR3 is built from 16 residues. DNA for the CDR3: TGTGCCAGCAGCTTAAGACTAGCAGAGACCACAGATACGCAGTATTTT. Protein: CASSLRLAETTDTQYF.